The TCR beta chain under discussion was sequenced for a study of T cell changes during pregnancy in multiple sclerosis (dated by TCRdb to the late 2010s). Broadly, across the study: In women with multiple sclerosis, the researchers looked at how the T cell repertoire shifted as pregnancy progressed.

Comments on this clone: There is no known antigen for this receptor. No per-base quality is available; no much larger clone lies one base away.

The CDR1 and CDR2 encoded by the germline V gene are ENHRY and SYGVKD. CDR3 length: 16 amino acids, cysteine to phenylalanine. Only the CDR3 portion is preserved as DNA: 48 bases, with reading frame beginning at the first base. V lost 0 bases and J lost 13 bases, and the count of bases not matched to a germline gene is 8. The library was made by the immunoSEQ multiplex PCR assay. In its TCRdb copy, this immuneACCESS table keeps in-frame sequences only and misses some clones. Where compared with another copy, unresolved V genes explain less than half of these, and the others have no known cause. For this sample there are about 35,000 clones; 90% to 95% appear just once. Jointly, the top ten make up about 0.4% of the sample.

This specimen was CD4+ T cells from peripheral blood mononuclear cells, taken in the second trimester of pregnancy. The sequence was collected from a female donor with multiple sclerosis, enrolled in a pregnancy study. This chain is built from TRBV10-3 and TRBJ1-6, and TRBD1 matches 11 of the central bases. Read as DNA, the sequence is TGTGCCATCAGTGAGTCGACGGGACAGGGGGGGATTCCCCTCCACTTT. It specifies CAISESTGQGGIPLHF.